Presented here are 10 T cell receptor beta chains from one specimen sequenced in a study of T-cell memory formation after mild COVID-19. From the 5' RACE reads, TCRdb called clonotypes with MiXCR, one entry per CDR3 protein. The sample holds about 340,000 distinct CDR3 sequences, under 25% seen once. The sample was PBMCs or a T cell subset sorted from them (not recorded which). The receptors stem from a man aged 18 to 29 who had mild COVID-19 (a few samples of this study predate the infection). Cell type and time point are not known.

The sample holds a few counts of this clonotype. This rearrangement joins TRBV5-1 to TRBJ2-7; 10 bases fit TRBD2. The CDR3 sequence is 14 residues long. V lost 2 bases, J lost 5 bases, and 4 bases stayed unmatched. From germline, CDR1 is SGHRS and CDR2 YFSETQ. Written as DNA, the CDR3 is TGCGCCAGCAGCTTCTCGCTAGCGGGGGACGAGCAGTACTTC. Residues: CASSFSLAGDEQYF.

The chain links TRBV12-3 or TRBV12-4 to TRBJ1-2, with 7 bases that match TRBD1. This CDR3 contains 15 residues. J was trimmed by 5 bases and V by 6 bases; bases with no gene match: 12. The DNA of the CDR3 is TGTGCCAGCAGCCGGCCTGGGACAGCAGCGTATGGCTACACCTTC. Its protein is CASSRPGTAAYGYTF.

This clonotype has only a few counts. The V and J genes are TRBV18 and TRBJ1-1, with a tentative D call TRBD1 (5 bases). Trimming removed 10 bases at V and 0 bases at J, with 12 bases between. There are 13 residues in the CDR3. Germline values: CDR1 KGHSH, CDR2 LQKENI. The CDR3 sequence: CATRWGMNTEAFF. For the CDR3, the DNA is TGTGCCACCCGTTGGGGCATGAACACTGAAGCTTTCTTT. Combining the CDR3 with reference TRBV18 and TRBJ1-1 gives the whole variable domain NAGVMQNPRHLVRRRGQEARLRCSPMKGHSHVYWYRQLPEEGLKFMVYLQKENIIDESGMPKERFSAEFPKEGPSILRIQQVVRGDSAAYFCATRWGMNTEAFFGQGTRLTVV.

The CDR3 nucleotides are TGTGCCAGCATTACTAGCGTCACAGATACGCAGTATTTT. This sequence encodes CASITSVTDTQYF. The V and J genes are TRBV12-3 or TRBV12-4 and TRBJ2-3; 7 nucleotides match TRBD2. The CDR3 is 13 residues long. Trimming at V came to 7 bases and at J to 2 bases, leaving 3 bases not matched to a gene.

The rearrangement uses TRBV7-3 and TRBJ2-1; possibly TRBD2 for D (6 bases). The CDR3 is 15 amino acids. The V gene lost 5 bases and the J gene lost 0 bases, with 11 bases spanning the gap. Germline V gene lookup returns CDR1 SGHTA and CDR2 FQGTGA. DNA of the CDR3: TGTGCCAGCAGCCCTAACGGGGGCTCCTACAATGAGCAGTTCTTC. Protein: CASSPNGGSYNEQFF.

This chain links TRBV6-5 with TRBJ1-2; 11 bases map to TRBD1. Germline CDR1 is MNHEY and CDR2 is SVGAGI. Trimming removed 0 bases from V and 7 bases from J; junction bases left unmatched: 4. The CDR3 has 15 residues. The CDR3 coding sequence is TGTGCCAGCAGTTACTCGTGGACAGGGGGCTCTGGCTACACCTTC. Translated, it gives CASSYSWTGGSGYTF.

There are many counts of this clonotype. The V gene is TRBV27, the J gene TRBJ2-3, with 10 nucleotides matching TRBD1. CDR3 size: 14 residues. The germline V gene has CDR1 MNHEY and CDR2 SMNVEV (reference sequence). Germline trimming cut 3 bases from V and 7 bases from J; bases unmatched to any gene: 4. The CDR3 region has the DNA TGTGCCAGCAGTTTGCGGGACAGGGGACATACGCAGTATTTT. Encoded protein: CASSLRDRGHTQYF.

This chain links TRBV20-1 with TRBJ2-7, with D possibly matching TRBD2 (6 bases). Germline CDR1 is DFQATT and CDR2 is SNEGSKA (reference sequence). V was cut by 2 bases and J by 5 bases, with 19 bases left in between. The CDR3 consists of 15 residues. In DNA form, the CDR3 reads TGCAGTGCTAGACTGCAGGGCGGGGTAGTAGACGAGCAGTACTTC. It translates to CSARLQGGVVDEQYF.

This clonotype has just a few counts. V and J are TRBV7-2 and TRBJ2-3, with TRBD2 matching 9 bases. After removal of 5 bases from V and 4 bases from J, the junction contained 7 bases not matched to a gene. This CDR3 comprises 15 residues. CDR1 is SGHTA and CDR2 is FQGNSA in the germline V gene. In DNA form, the CDR3 reads TGTGCCAGCAGCCCGACTAGCGGTCGGTCAGATACGCAGTATTTT. Its protein is CASSPTSGRSDTQYF.

The genes are TRBV7-9 and TRBJ2-3; D unresolved. Germline CDR1 reads SEHNR; CDR2 reads FQNEAQ (reference sequence). The CDR3 contains 13 residues. With 1 base removed from V and 4 bases from J, the gap between germline ends came to 6 bases. Here the CDR3 DNA reads TGTGCCAGCAGCTTAGATTTCGCAGATACGCAGTATTTT. Protein sequence: CASSLDFADTQYF.